The next 10 T cell receptor beta chains were all read from a single sample in a study of CD8 T cells in ankylosing spondylitis. TCRdb reanalysed the 5' RACE reads using MiXCR and keeps one entry per CDR3 protein. The data show around 180,000 distinct CDR3 sequences, 10% to 15% seen once. Sequencing used blood, either unsorted or a sorted T cell fraction (not recorded which). These receptors were obtained from a female donor with ankylosing spondylitis or in good health (not recorded which).

This clonotype has ten or more counts. The chain employs TRBV12-3 or TRBV12-4 and TRBJ2-2, with D tentatively TRBD2 (5 bases). The CDR3 consists of 17 residues. Trimming left V 5 bases short and J 0 bases short, with 16 bases between. The CDR3 sequence: CASSKHRAGPNTGELFF. The CDR3, as DNA: TGTGCCAGCAGTAAACACCGGGCGGGCCCGAACACCGGGGAGCTGTTTTTT.

This chain joins TRBV7-3 and TRBJ2-1; the D is unclear. Looked up from germline, CDR1 is SGHTA and CDR2 is FQGTGA. The V and J ends lost 1 base and 8 bases respectively, with 9 bases between them. CDR3 size: 13 residues. This CDR3 reads CASSLRSVDEQFF. The CDR3 bases are TGTGCCAGCAGCTTAAGGAGCGTGGATGAGCAGTTCTTC.

This sequence joins TRBV29-1 and TRBJ2-3; 7 bases map to TRBD2. The CDR3 is 14 residues long. The junction had 6 bases not matched to a gene; V was cut back by 5 bases and J by 1 base. Germline values: CDR1 SQVTM, CDR2 ANQGSEA. The CDR3 here is CSVRAGAGTDTQYF. CDR3 coding DNA: TGCAGCGTTCGCGCGGGAGCTGGCACAGATACGCAGTATTTT.

Only a few counts were recorded for this clonotype. This CDR3 reads CASSPRSLAGTADTQYF. The DNA for the CDR3 is TGTGCCAGCAGCCCCCGGTCCCTAGCGGGAACTGCAGATACGCAGTATTTT. The chain employs TRBV7-8 and TRBJ2-3; TRBD2 matches 9 bases. The CDR3 consists of 17 residues. The junction had 13 bases not matched to a gene; V was cut back by 5 bases and J by 4 bases. Germline V gene sequence: CDR1 SGHVS, CDR2 FQNEAQ.

This clonotype was picked up many times. V and J are TRBV28 and TRBJ1-3; the D is unclear. This CDR3 has 18 amino acids. The ends were cut back, 0 bases at V and 0 bases at J, with 15 bases in the middle. Germline V CDR1 and CDR2: MDHEN, SYDVKM. In DNA, the CDR3 is TGTGCCAGCAGTTTATGGGGCCCCGGGGATTCCTCTGGAAACACCATATATTTT. Protein: CASSLWGPGDSSGNTIYF.

There are a few counts of this clonotype. The genes are TRBV19 and TRBJ2-7; unclear D gene. Per germline, CDR1 LNHDA and CDR2 SQIVND (reference sequence). The CDR3 covers 14 residues. Trimming shortened V by 5 bases and J by 0 bases, and 11 bases separated the two germline ends. This CDR3 reads CASSPDAVSYEQYF. In DNA, the CDR3 is TGTGCCAGTAGTCCGGATGCGGTCTCCTACGAGCAGTACTTC.

The chain combines TRBV7-2 with TRBJ2-2, with D unclear. The CDR3 length is 14 residues. V lost 5 bases to trimming and J lost 2 bases, with 9 bases between them. CDR1 is SGHTA and CDR2 is FQGNSA in the germline V gene. As DNA, the CDR3 is TGTGCCAGCAGCACCCAATCTAACACCGGGGAGCTGTTTTTT. Encoded protein: CASSTQSNTGELFF.

Comments on this clonotype: Just one base apart from a much larger clone, this may be a read error. The V call is TRBV12-3 or TRBV12-4, the J call TRBJ1-2; D not certain. CDR3 length: 13 amino acids. This CDR3 is CASSLQPYYDYTF. The CDR3 DNA reads as TGTGCCAGCAGTTTACAGCCTTACTATGACTACACCTTC.

Concerning this clonotype: Germline is not matched at one junction end, which may reflect a read error. The rearrangement uses TRBV6-1 and TRBJ2-1, with TRBD2 matching over 14 bases. The germline gives CDR1 MNHNS, CDR2 SASEGT. The CDR3 runs to 16 residues. CDR3 loop: CASREGTSGRGNEQFF. The CDR3 bases are TGTGCCAGCAGGGAAGGGACTAGCGGGAGAGGGAATGAGCAGTTCTTC.

A remark on this clonotype: A much larger clone lies a single base off, so this may be a read error. The chain employs TRBV10-3 and TRBJ2-3; D could derive from TRBD1 or TRBD2 (5 bases each). This CDR3 contains 16 residues. The V gene's germline CDR1 is ENHRY and CDR2 SYGVKD. The V and J ends lost 6 bases and 4 bases respectively, with 20 bases between them. The CDR3 here is CAISDKFRDQADTQYF. The CDR3 coding sequence is TGTGCCATCAGCGATAAGTTCAGGGACCAGGCAGATACGCAGTATTTT.